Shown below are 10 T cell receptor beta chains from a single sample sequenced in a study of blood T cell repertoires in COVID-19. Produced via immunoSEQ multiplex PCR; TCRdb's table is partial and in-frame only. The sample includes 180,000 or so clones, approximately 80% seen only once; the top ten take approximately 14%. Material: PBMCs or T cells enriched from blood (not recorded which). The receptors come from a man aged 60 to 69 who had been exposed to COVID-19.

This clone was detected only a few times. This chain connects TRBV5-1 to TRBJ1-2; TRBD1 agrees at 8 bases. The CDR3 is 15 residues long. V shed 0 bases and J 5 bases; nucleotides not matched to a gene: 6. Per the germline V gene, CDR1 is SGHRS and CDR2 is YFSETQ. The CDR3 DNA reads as TGCGCCAGCAGCTTGGCCGGCAGGGGGCGTTATGGCTACACCTTC. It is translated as CASSLAGRGRYGYTF.

This chain's CDR3 is CSVWTGGEQYF. In DNA, the CDR3 is TGCAGCGTTTGGACAGGGGGCGAGCAGTACTTC. The chain uses TRBV29-1 and TRBJ2-7; TRBD1 aligns across 10 bases. This CDR3 comprises 11 residues. Germline V gene lookup returns CDR1 SQVTM and CDR2 ANQGSEA. V dropped 5 bases and J dropped 6; count of bases not matched to a gene: 1.

CDR3 bases: TGTGCCAGCAGTACGGGACTAACGAACACCGGGGAGCTGTTTTTT. Its protein is CASSTGLTNTGELFF. The gene calls are TRBV27 and TRBJ2-2; 7 nucleotides align to TRBD2. From germline, CDR1 is MNHEY and CDR2 SMNVEV (reference sequence). The CDR3 loop spans 15 amino acids. With 5 bases clipped from V and 0 bases from J, the junction kept 3 bases outside the gene matches.

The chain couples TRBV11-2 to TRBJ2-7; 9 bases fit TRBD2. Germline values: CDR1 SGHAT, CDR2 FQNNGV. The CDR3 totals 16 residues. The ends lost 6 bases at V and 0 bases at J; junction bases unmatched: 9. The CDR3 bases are TGTGCCAGCAGACTCCTTAGCGGGAGACGCTCCTACGAGCAGTACTTC. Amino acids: CASRLLSGRRSYEQYF.

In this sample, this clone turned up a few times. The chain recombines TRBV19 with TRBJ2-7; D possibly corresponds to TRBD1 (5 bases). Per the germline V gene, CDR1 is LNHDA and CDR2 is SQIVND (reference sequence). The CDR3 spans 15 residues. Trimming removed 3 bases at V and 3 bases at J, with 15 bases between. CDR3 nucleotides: TGTGCCAGTAGTATTTCCCTACAGGCGAACTACGAGCAGTACTTC. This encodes CASSISLQANYEQYF.

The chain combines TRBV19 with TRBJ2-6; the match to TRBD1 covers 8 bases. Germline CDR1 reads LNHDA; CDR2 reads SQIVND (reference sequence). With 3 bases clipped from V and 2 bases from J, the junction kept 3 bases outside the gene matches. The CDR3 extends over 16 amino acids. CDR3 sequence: CASSIDRGTGANVLTF. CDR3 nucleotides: TGTGCCAGTAGTATCGACAGGGGAACTGGGGCCAACGTCCTGACTTTC.

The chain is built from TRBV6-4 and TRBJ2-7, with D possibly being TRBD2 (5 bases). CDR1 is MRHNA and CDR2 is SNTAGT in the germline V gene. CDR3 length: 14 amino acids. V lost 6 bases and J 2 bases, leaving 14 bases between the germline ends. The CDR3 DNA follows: TGTGCCAGCAGAGAAGGCGGGCTTACCTACGAGCAGTACTTC. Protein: CASREGGLTYEQYF.

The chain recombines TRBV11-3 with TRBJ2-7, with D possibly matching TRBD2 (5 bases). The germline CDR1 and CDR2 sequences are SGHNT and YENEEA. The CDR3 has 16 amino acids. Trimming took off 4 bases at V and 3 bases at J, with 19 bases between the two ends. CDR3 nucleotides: TGTGCCAGCAGCTGGCGATTCTTGGGAGACAACTACGAGCAGTACTTC. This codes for CASSWRFLGDNYEQYF.

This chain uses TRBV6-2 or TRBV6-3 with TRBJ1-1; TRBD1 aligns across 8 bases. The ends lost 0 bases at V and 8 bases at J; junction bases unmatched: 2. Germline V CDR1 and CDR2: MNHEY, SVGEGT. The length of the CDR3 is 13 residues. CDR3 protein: CASSYSDRAEAFF. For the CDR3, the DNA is TGTGCCAGCAGTTACTCGGACAGGGCAGAAGCTTTCTTT.

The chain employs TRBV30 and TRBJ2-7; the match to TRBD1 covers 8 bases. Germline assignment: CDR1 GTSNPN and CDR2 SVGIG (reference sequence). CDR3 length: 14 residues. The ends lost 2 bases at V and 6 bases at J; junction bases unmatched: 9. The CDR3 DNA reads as TGTGCCTGGAGTACGGGGCGCAGGGGGCGCGAGCAGTACTTC. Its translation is CAWSTGRRGREQYF.